This is a list of T cell receptor beta chains from one sample in a study of OX40 agonist ivuxolimab in advanced cancers. Here immunoSEQ multiplex PCR was the method, and the copy in TCRdb shows in-frame clones only, minus some. The sample contains about 61,000 clones, around 92% of which appear only once. The sample here was CD4+ or CD8+ T cells sorted from blood, taken in a trial of the OX40 agonist ivuxolimab. All receptors come from an adult with an advanced solid tumor such as melanoma, head and neck, liver or kidney cancer. The CDR3 runs from the conserved cysteine through the conserved F or W. Fields, in order: V gene, J gene, D gene, clone size, CDR3 protein, CDR3 DNA. D genes are given only for firm matches. Some rows mark clone size as missing; the rest say once, few, many or name a class of expanded clone.

TRBV5-1	TRBJ1-1	-	-	CASSWGGGPSNTEAFF	TGCGCCAGCAGCTGGGGCGGGGGCCCCAGTAACACTGAAGCTTTCTTT
TRBV12-5	TRBJ1-2	-	-	CASGLGTIYGYTF	TGTGCTAGTGGTTTGGGGACGATCTATGGCTACACCTTC
TRBV13	TRBJ1-3	-	-	CASSPGEKNTIYF	TGTGCCAGCAGCCCGGGTGAGAAGAACACCATATATTTT
TRBV28	TRBJ2-6	-	-	CASSFHLGSGANVLTF	TGTGCCAGCAGTTTTCATCTGGGCTCTGGGGCCAACGTCCTGACTTTC
TRBV9	TRBJ1-3	-	-	CASSVSGNSGNTIYF	TGTGCCAGCAGCGTATCAGGGAACTCTGGAAACACCATATATTTT
TRBV30	TRBJ1-1	-	few	CACLGGHYTEAFF	TGTGCCTGCCTCGGGGGGCATTACACTGAAGCTTTCTTT
TRBV9	TRBJ2-3	TRBD2	once	CASSVGVRVAGDTQYF	TGTGCCAGCAGCGTAGGCGTGAGGGTAGCGGGAGATACGCAGTATTTT
TRBV19	TRBJ1-1	-	-	CASSIAGEGVTEAFF	TGTGCCAGTAGTATAGCCGGGGAGGGTGTCACTGAAGCTTTCTTT
TRBV4-1	TRBJ1-2	-	-	CASSQDQVETEQQTNYGYTF	TGCGCCAGCAGCCAAGATCAAGTAGAGACAGAGCAACAAACGAACTATGGCTACACCTTC
TRBV30	TRBJ2-2	-	-	CAWSIDGELFF	TGTGCCTGGAGTATTGACGGGGAGCTGTTTTTT
TRBV4-2	TRBJ2-1	-	-	CASSHPSSYNEQFF	TGTGCCAGCAGCCACCCGAGCTCCTACAATGAGCAGTTCTTC
TRBV19	TRBJ1-2	-	-	CASTPSEGVLYGYTF	TGTGCCAGTACCCCATCTGAGGGAGTTCTCTATGGCTACACCTTC
TRBV6-4	TRBJ1-1	-	-	CASSDSPGDTEAFF	TGTGCCAGCAGTGACTCCCCGGGCGACACTGAAGCTTTCTTT
TRBV4-3	TRBJ2-7	-	-	CASSQDYRRAGITYEQYF	TGCGCCAGCAGCCAAGATTATCGGAGGGCGGGGATCACCTACGAGCAGTACTTC
TRBV19	TRBJ1-1	-	-	CASKKVTEAFF	TGTGCCAGTAAAAAGGTCACTGAAGCTTTCTTT
TRBV27	TRBJ1-1	-	-	CASSLLGGSGTEAFF	TGTGCCAGCAGTTTATTGGGGGGGAGTGGCACTGAAGCTTTCTTT
TRBV11-2	TRBJ1-2	TRBD1	-	CASSLGPTGPNYGYTF	TGTGCCAGCAGCTTAGGACCGACAGGGCCTAACTATGGCTACACCTTC
TRBV18	TRBJ2-5	-	-	CASSPGDFQETQYF	TGTGCCAGCTCACCAGGGGACTTTCAAGAGACCCAGTACTTC
TRBV6-5	TRBJ1-2	TRBD1	few	CASSHGQGHGYTF	TGTGCCAGCAGTCACGGACAGGGACACGGCTACACCTTC
TRBV4-3	TRBJ1-3	-	-	CASSQDSEGSGNTIYF	TGCGCCAGCAGCCAAGATTCGGAGGGGTCTGGAAACACCATATATTTT
TRBV28	TRBJ2-3	-	-	CASSLAGHRSTDTQYF	TGTGCCAGCAGTTTAGCGGGCCATAGAAGCACAGATACGCAGTATTTT
TRBV19	TRBJ1-5	-	-	CASRGVLNQPQHF	TGTGCCAGTAGGGGTGTCCTCAATCAGCCCCAGCATTTT
TRBV6-5	TRBJ2-1	-	-	CASPSFNEQFF	TGTGCCAGTCCCTCCTTCAATGAGCAGTTCTTC
TRBV6-6	TRBJ2-1	TRBD2	once	CASTRTGTSLLEQFF	TGTGCCAGCACCAGGACCGGGACTAGCCTATTAGAGCAGTTCTTC
TRBV5-1	TRBJ2-1	-	-	CASNFLGIAYKEPNEQFF	TGCGCCAGCAATTTTTTGGGAATAGCGTACAAGGAACCTAATGAGCAGTTCTTC
TRBV10-3	TRBJ2-1	TRBD2	-	CAITGGSSGSYNEQFF	TGTGCCATCACGGGCGGATCTAGCGGGAGTTACAATGAGCAGTTCTTC
TRBV7-2	TRBJ1-5	-	-	CASSLIGDAAQHF	TGTGCCAGCAGCTTAATAGGGGACGCAGCCCAGCATTTT
TRBV28	TRBJ2-4	-	-	CASSGGARDIQYF	TGTGCCAGCAGTGGGGGGGCGCGAGACATTCAGTACTTC
TRBV27	TRBJ1-5	TRBD1	-	CASSYTGGYQPQHF	TGTGCCAGCAGCTACACAGGGGGATATCAGCCCCAGCATTTT
TRBV6-5	TRBJ1-5	TRBD1	-	CASSPDRVPNQPQHF	TGTGCCAGCAGCCCCGACAGGGTCCCCAATCAGCCCCAGCATTTT
TRBV4-2	TRBJ1-1	-	-	CASSQDPTEAFF	TGTGCCAGCAGCCAAGATCCCACTGAAGCTTTCTTT
TRBV7-2	TRBJ1-2	-	-	CASSLVQTYGYTF	TGTGCCAGCAGCTTAGTACAGACCTATGGCTACACCTTC
TRBV20-1	TRBJ2-1	-	-	CSANFRNEQFF	TGCAGTGCTAACTTCCGCAATGAGCAGTTCTTC
TRBV5-1	TRBJ2-3	-	-	CASRSTDTQYF	TGCGCCAGCCGAAGCACAGATACGCAGTATTTT
TRBV7-9	TRBJ2-1	TRBD2	-	CASSSPSGNEQFF	TGTGCCAGCAGCTCACCTAGCGGGAATGAGCAGTTCTTC
TRBV4-1	TRBJ2-5	TRBD2	once	CASSQALAGGPETQYF	TGCGCCAGCAGCCAAGCCTTAGCGGGGGGGCCGGAGACCCAGTACTTC
TRBV2	TRBJ2-3	-	-	CAGRFTDTQYF	TGTGCCGGTAGATTTACAGATACGCAGTATTTT
TRBV28	TRBJ2-7	-	-	CASSFRGVYEQYF	TGTGCCAGCAGTTTTAGGGGTGTTTACGAGCAGTACTTC
TRBV19	TRBJ1-2	-	-	CASRADRARGGYTF	TGTGCCAGTAGAGCTGACCGGGCCCGCGGTGGCTACACCTTC
TRBV19	TRBJ1-1	TRBD1	-	CASTRDRGRNTEAFF	TGTGCCAGTACCAGAGACAGGGGACGGAACACTGAAGCTTTCTTT
TRBV18	TRBJ1-1	-	few	CASSPSRLGQVEAFF	TGTGCCAGCTCACCATCCCGTCTGGGGCAAGTAGAAGCTTTCTTT
TRBV6-7	TRBJ2-1	-	-	CASRFPTDNEQFF	TGTGCCAGCAGATTTCCGACAGACAATGAGCAGTTCTTC
TRBV7-9	TRBJ2-1	TRBD2	-	CASSLGAGTTSNEQFF	TGTGCCAGCAGCTTAGGGGCCGGGACTACTAGCAATGAGCAGTTCTTC
TRBV9	TRBJ2-1	TRBD2	once	CASSGSGSGNEQFF	TGTGCCAGCAGCGGGAGCGGGAGCGGAAATGAGCAGTTCTTC
TRBV2	TRBJ2-7	-	-	CASSSGAFSYEQYF	TGTGCCAGCAGTTCGGGGGCCTTCTCCTACGAGCAGTACTTC
TRBV27	TRBJ2-5	-	-	CASSLRLGVETQYF	TGTGCCAGCAGTTTACGGTTAGGTGTGGAGACCCAGTACTTC
TRBV2	TRBJ1-5	-	-	CASSPYRDNQPQHF	TGTGCCAGCAGTCCCTACAGAGACAATCAGCCCCAGCATTTT
TRBV12-5	TRBJ1-3	TRBD1	-	CASGHDRGMLRGNTIYF	TGTGCTAGTGGCCATGACAGGGGAATGCTGAGGGGAAACACCATATATTTT
TRBV14	TRBJ2-3	-	-	CASSPRRATQYF	TGTGCCAGCAGCCCCCGGCGGGCTACGCAGTATTTT
TRBV2	TRBJ1-2	TRBD1	few	CASSRTGIYGYTF	TGTGCCAGCAGTCGGACAGGTATCTATGGCTACACCTTC
TRBV19	TRBJ2-6	-	once	CASSPLRDEPSGANVLTF	TGTGCCAGTAGTCCGCTCCGGGACGAACCATCTGGGGCCAACGTCCTGACTTTC
TRBV28	TRBJ1-5	-	-	CATTSLGRQPQHF	TGTGCCACCACCTCGCTAGGAAGGCAGCCCCAGCATTTT
TRBV19	TRBJ2-1	-	-	CASSISYNEQFF	TGTGCCAGTAGTATTTCCTACAATGAGCAGTTCTTC